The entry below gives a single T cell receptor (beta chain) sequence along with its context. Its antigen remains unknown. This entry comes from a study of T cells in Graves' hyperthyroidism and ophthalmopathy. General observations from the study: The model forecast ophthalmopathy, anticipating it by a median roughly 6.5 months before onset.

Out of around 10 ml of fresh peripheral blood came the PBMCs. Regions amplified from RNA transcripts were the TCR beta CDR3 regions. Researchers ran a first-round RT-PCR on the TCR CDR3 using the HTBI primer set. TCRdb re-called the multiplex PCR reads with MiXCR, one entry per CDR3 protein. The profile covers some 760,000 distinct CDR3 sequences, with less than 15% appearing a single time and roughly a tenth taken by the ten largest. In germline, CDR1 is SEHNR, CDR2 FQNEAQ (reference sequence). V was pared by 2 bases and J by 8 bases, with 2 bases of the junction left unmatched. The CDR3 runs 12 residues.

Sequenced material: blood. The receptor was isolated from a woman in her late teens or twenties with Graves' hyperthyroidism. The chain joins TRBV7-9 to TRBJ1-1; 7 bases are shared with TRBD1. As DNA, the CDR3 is TGTGCCAGCAGCTTACCGGACAGGGAAGCTTTCTTT. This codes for CASSLPDREAFF.